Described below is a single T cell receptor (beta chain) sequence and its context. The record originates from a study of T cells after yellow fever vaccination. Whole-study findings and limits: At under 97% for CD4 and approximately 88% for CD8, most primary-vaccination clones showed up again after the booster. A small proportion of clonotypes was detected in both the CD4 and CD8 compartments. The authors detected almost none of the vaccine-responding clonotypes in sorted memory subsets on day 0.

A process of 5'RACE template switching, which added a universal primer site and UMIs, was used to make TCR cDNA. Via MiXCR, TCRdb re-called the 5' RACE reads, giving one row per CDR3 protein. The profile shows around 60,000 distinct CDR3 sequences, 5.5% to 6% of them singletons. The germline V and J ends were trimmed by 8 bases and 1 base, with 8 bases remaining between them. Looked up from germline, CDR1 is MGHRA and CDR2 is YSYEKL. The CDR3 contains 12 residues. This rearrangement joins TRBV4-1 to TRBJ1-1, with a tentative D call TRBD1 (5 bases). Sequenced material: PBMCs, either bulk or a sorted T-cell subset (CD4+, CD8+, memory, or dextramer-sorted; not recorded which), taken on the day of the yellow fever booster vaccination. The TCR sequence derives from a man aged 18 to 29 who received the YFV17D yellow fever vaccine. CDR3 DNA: TGCGCCAGCGGAGACAGGAACACTGAAGCTTTCTTT. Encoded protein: CASGDRNTEAFF.